The 12 T cell receptor beta chains below were found in one sample sequenced in a study of T cells in localized non-small cell lung cancer (dated by TCRdb to about 2020). Library construction relied on the immunoSEQ multiplex PCR assay. Sourced from immuneACCESS, this table was stored by TCRdb with only in-frame sequences that have V and J called. A share of the clones is absent; for the studies checked, an unresolved V gene accounts for under half, and the remainder has no known explanation. Across this sample there are some 25,000 clones, with approximately 90% seen only once. Around 4.2% of the sample lies in the top ten. The source was peripheral blood, collected before any cancer treatment. The receptors stem from a female donor of 60 years or more with stage II squamous cell lung carcinoma.

J is TRBJ1-1 and V is TRBV5-8, with TRBD1 identical over 7 bases. CDR3 length: 12 amino acids. With V trimmed by 7 bases and J by 2 bases, 2 bases remained unmatched. Germline values: CDR1 SGHTS, CDR2 YDEGEE. The CDR3 loop reads CASHRGNTEAFF. The CDR3 DNA sequence: TGTGCCAGCCACAGGGGTAACACTGAAGCTTTCTTT.

This sequence joins TRBV10-2 and TRBJ1-1, with no clear D. This CDR3 contains 14 residues. Germline V gives CDR1 WSHSY, CDR2 SAAADI. V was trimmed by 4 bases and J by 0 bases, leaving 9 bases between them. The CDR3 reads CASSVERVNTEAFF. The CDR3 DNA is TGCGCCAGCAGTGTTGAGAGGGTGAACACTGAAGCTTTCTTT.

The rearrangement links TRBV6-6 to TRBJ2-1; a possible D gene is TRBD1 (5 bases). With 5 bases removed from V and 4 bases from J, the gap between germline ends came to 9 bases. Germline CDR1 and CDR2: MNHNY and SVGAGI (reference sequence). The CDR3 sequence is 13 residues long. CDR3 coding DNA: TGTGCCAGCAGTCGGACACCTTACAATGAGCAGTTCTTC. Amino acids: CASSRTPYNEQFF.

This clone is deemed medium-sized. The rearrangement links TRBV13 to TRBJ2-1; 7 nucleotides match TRBD2. The CDR3 sequence is 17 residues long. From germline, CDR1 is PRHDT and CDR2 FYEKMQ (reference sequence). The junction had 17 bases not matched to a gene; V was cut back by 4 bases and J by 8 bases. CDR3 coding DNA: TGTGCCAGCAGCTCCGACCTAGCGGCGAGTCCTCCAGATGAGCAGTTCTTC. It codes for CASSSDLAASPPDEQFF. The whole variable domain, remainder taken from reference TRBV13 and TRBJ2-1, is AAGVIQSPRHLIKEKRETATLKCYPIPRHDTVYWYQQGPGQDPQFLISFYEKMQSDKGSIPDRFSAQQFSDYHSELNMSSLELGDSALYFCASSSDLAASPPDEQFFGPGTRLTVL.

The chain is built from TRBV2 and TRBJ2-1; 8 bases line up with TRBD2. The V gene's germline CDR1 is SNHLY and CDR2 FYNNEI. The J segment lost 0 bases and the V segment lost 2 bases, leaving 12 bases of the junction unmatched. CDR3 length: 19 residues. The CDR3 here is CASSEPRAGASSSYNEQFF. CDR3 nucleotide sequence: TGTGCCAGCAGTGAACCGCGAGCGGGGGCCAGCAGCTCCTACAATGAGCAGTTCTTC. The entire variable domain, with the rest obtained from reference TRBV2 and TRBJ2-1, is as follows: EPEVTQTPSHQVTQMGQEVILRCVPISNHLYFYWYRQILGQKVEFLVSFYNNEISEKSEIFDDQFSVERPDGSNFTLKIRSTKLEDSAMYFCASSEPRAGASSSYNEQFFGPGTRLTVL.

The gene calls are TRBV9 and TRBJ1-3, with 7 positions matching TRBD1. CDR1 SGDLS and CDR2 YYNGEE come from the germline V gene. The CDR3 loop spans 16 amino acids. V shed 3 bases and J 4 bases; nucleotides not matched to a gene: 10. This chain's CDR3 is CASSAGDRVVGNTIYF. The CDR3 DNA is TGTGCCAGCAGCGCCGGAGACAGGGTCGTCGGAAACACCATATATTTT.

This chain uses TRBV2 with TRBJ2-1; 11 nucleotides align to TRBD2. Unmatched junction bases numbered 8, after V lost 3 bases and J lost 4 bases. The CDR3 spans 17 residues. Germline CDR1 SNHLY, CDR2 FYNNEI. CDR3 residues: CASSDGTGTSGYNEQFF. The CDR3 bases are TGTGCCAGCAGTGATGGGACCGGGACTAGCGGATACAATGAGCAGTTCTTC.

This sequence joins TRBV4-1 and TRBJ1-2; D gene unclear. The germline gives CDR1 MGHRA, CDR2 YSYEKL. Trimming removed 2 bases at V and 3 bases at J, with 13 bases between. The CDR3 extends over 15 amino acids. The CDR3 protein is CASSQLRGRHYGYTF. DNA for the CDR3: TGCGCCAGCAGCCAACTCCGAGGCAGACACTATGGCTACACCTTC.

The chain links TRBV12-2 to TRBJ1-3; the D call in the table, TRBD1, was not verified against the DNA. TRBV12-2 is an annotated pseudogene. CDR3 length: 17 amino acids. CDR3 sequence: CASRPPLVGYSGNTIYF. CDR3 DNA: TGTGCAAGTCGCCCCCCCCTCGTGGGCTACTCTGGAAACACCATATATTTT.

The CDR3 DNA sequence: TGTGCCAGCAGCTTGAGGGGGGGGCCTCCCTACGAGCAGTACTTC. Amino acids: CASSLRGGPPYEQYF. The V gene is TRBV5-6, the J gene TRBJ2-7; a possible D gene is TRBD2 (7 bases). Trimming cost V 1 base and J 2 bases, with 13 bases left between them. CDR1 SGHDT and CDR2 YYEEEE come from the germline V gene. The CDR3 sequence is 15 residues long.

The V gene is TRBV6-6, the J gene TRBJ2-3; D ambiguous. The CDR3 loop spans 14 amino acids. CDR1 and CDR2 (germline): MNHNY, SVGAGI (reference sequence). Trimming left V 2 bases short and J 4 bases short, with 10 bases between. The CDR3 sequence is CASSYGLVADTQYF. The DNA of the CDR3 is TGTGCCAGCAGTTACGGCTTGGTGGCAGATACGCAGTATTTT.

This chain connects TRBV5-4 to TRBJ2-1, with D possibly being TRBD2 (6 bases). The CDR3 has 16 amino acids. V lost 0 bases and J lost 8, with 18 bases in between. CDR1 and CDR2 (germline): SGHNT, YYREEE (reference sequence). The CDR3 reads CASSLGLQEGRDEQFF. CDR3 DNA sequence: TGTGCCAGCAGCTTGGGTCTTCAGGAGGGCCGGGATGAGCAGTTCTTC.